This T cell receptor beta chain stems from a study of blood T cell repertoires in COVID-19 (dated by TCRdb to 2020 to 2022). For the study in its entirety: Collaborator samples came from the United States, Italy and Spain and covered acute and convalescent phases of COVID-19. The material from the prospective study consisted of cDNA or gDNA derived from T cells, B-cell-depleted T cells, or PBMCs. Subjects who had been exposed to COVID-19, were actively infected with it, or had recovered from it provided the deeply sampled blood TCRbeta repertoires that made up the dataset. The repertoires were released in a freely available public database intended as a resource for research on the immune response to SARS-CoV-2. Samples came from the ongoing ImmuneRACE study (first 160 participants) plus 1,254 subjects from 6 global collaborators. Nearly every sample came with metadata listing a de-identified subject ID, COVID-19 status, age in years and sex. Where available, HLA class I and class II types were obtained from metadata supplied by the sample provider rather than from assay-based typing. Overall study results and their limits: Clinical and demographic metadata were provided uncurated, with the amount varying by source and participant.

Whole blood was collected in K2EDTA tubes by collaborating institutions according to the institutions' own protocols. For TCRbeta analysis, collaborators shipped samples as frozen whole blood, isolated PBMCs, or DNA extracted from either of those sample types. The CDR3 has 17 amino acids, counting the end cysteine and phenylalanine. Just CDR3 DNA is preserved here, 51 bases in frame from base 1. The V end gives up 4 bases and the J end 0 bases, leaving 11 bases in the junction not matched to a gene. Per the germline V gene, SQVTM is the CDR1 and ANQGSEA is the CDR2. The count of this clone is one. What antigen it recognizes has not been identified. It has no much larger one-base neighbor in the sample; base qualities were not kept. The immunoSEQ Assay, a bias-controlled multiplex PCR, was used to amplify TCRbeta CDR3 regions from genomic DNA. The original methods were these. The number of nucleated cells in each sample was estimated from the amplification of reference gene primers within the assay. To quantify the absolute abundance of each unique TCRbeta CDR3 rearrangement, sequence reads were collapsed and filtered. For each sample, productive Simpson clonality was calculated as the square root of Simpson's diversity index across productive rearrangements. As stored in TCRdb, this immuneACCESS dataset retains in-frame rearrangements with V and J assigned. A fraction of the clones does not appear; measured against another copy, unresolved V genes explain less than half of the discrepancy, and the remainder lacks a known reason. V and J calls and clone size come straight from that table; D and trimming were deduced from the DNA. For this sample there are roughly 670,000 clones; 85% to 90% appear just once. The ten largest clones represent about 0.26% of the sample.

The sequence is built from TRBV29-1 and TRBJ2-1; 8 nucleotides in the junction match TRBD2. Input material: peripheral blood. The source of this sequence is a woman between 18 and 30 years old with acute or convalescent COVID-19. The DNA is as follows: TGCAGCGTTGGAGCGGGGGCCCGTCCGAGCTCCTACAATGAGCAGTTCTTC. This encodes CSVGAGARPSSYNEQFF.